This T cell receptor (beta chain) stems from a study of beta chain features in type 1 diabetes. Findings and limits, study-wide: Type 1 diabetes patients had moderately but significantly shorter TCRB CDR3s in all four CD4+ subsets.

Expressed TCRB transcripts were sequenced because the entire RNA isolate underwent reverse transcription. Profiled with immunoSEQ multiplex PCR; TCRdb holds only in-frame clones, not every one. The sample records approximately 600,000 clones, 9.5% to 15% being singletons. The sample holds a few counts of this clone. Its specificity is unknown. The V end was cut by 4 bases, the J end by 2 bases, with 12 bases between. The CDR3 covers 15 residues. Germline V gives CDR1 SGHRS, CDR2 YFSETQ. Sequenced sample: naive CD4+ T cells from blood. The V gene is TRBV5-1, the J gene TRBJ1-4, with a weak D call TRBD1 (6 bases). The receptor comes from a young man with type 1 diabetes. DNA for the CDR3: TGCGCCAGCAGCGCTACAGGGATTACTAATGAAAAACTGTTTTTT. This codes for CASSATGITNEKLFF.